The clone carrying this T cell receptor (beta chain) turned up a few times. Its specificity is not known. This sample is part of a study of T cell responses to AZD1222 COVID-19 vaccine. Whole-study findings and limits: Donors, mostly white British, included more females; clonal diversity was possibly underestimated. Spike-specific TCRs gained breadth and depth after people received two AZD1222 doses. The peak T cell response came first, and repertoires were sampled only after it.

Germline CDR1 reads MNHNS; CDR2 reads SASEGT. Trimming stripped 2 bases from V and 0 bases from J, with 8 bases between. The CDR3 totals 15 residues. Clones were read by immunoSEQ multiplex PCR, and TCRdb kept only the in-frame ones, dropping some. The sample lists tens of thousands of clones, nearly 90% occurring once. Sequenced here: peripheral blood, sampled on day 0 of AZD1222 vaccination. The chain uses TRBV6-1 and TRBJ1-3; no firm D call. The source of this sequence is an adult in good health. The chain's CDR3 is CASSEIGASGNTIYF. The CDR3 nucleotides are TGTGCCAGCAGTGAAATCGGAGCCTCTGGAAACACCATATATTTT.